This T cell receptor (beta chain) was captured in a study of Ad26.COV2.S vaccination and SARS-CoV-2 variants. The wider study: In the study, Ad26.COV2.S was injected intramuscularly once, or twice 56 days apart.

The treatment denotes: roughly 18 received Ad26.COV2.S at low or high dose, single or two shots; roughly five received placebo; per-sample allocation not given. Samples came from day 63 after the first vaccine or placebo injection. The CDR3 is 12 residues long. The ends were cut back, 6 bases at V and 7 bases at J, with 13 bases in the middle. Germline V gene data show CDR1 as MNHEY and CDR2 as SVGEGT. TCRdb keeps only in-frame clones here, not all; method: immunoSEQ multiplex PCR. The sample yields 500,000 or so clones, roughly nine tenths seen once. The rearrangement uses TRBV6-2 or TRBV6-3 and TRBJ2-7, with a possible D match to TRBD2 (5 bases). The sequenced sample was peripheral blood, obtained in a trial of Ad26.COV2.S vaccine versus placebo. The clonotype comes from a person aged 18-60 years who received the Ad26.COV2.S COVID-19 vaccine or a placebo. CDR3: CASSSASGEQYF. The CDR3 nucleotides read TGTGCCAGCAGCTCGGCCTCGGGAGAGCAGTACTTC.